This is a list of T cell receptor beta chains from one sample in a study of blood T cell repertoires in COVID-19. Assay used: immunoSEQ multiplex PCR; TCRdb lists only in-frame clones, some missing. This table holds 240,000 or so clones, roughly 87% found once. Sample: peripheral blood. All receptors derive from a man in his sixties who had recovered from COVID-19. Each CDR3 is given with its conserved first and last residue. A D gene is named only where the DNA matches it firmly.

TRBJ1-1 TRBD1 TRBV10-2 CASSRQGADTEAFF
TRBJ2-1 TRBD2 TRBV19 CASRLAGGLSSYNEQFF
TRBJ2-3 NA TRBV5-1 CASSSDSTDTQYF
TRBJ1-2 TRBD1 TRBV5-1 CASNLIPGQGTEGYTF
TRBJ2-6 TRBD1 TRBV27 CASSRRTGPSGANVLTF
TRBJ2-7 NA TRBV11-2 CASREGYYEQYF
TRBJ2-2 NA TRBV30 CAWSSSKANTGELFF
TRBJ2-3 NA TRBV7-9 CADSSAVDTQYF
TRBJ2-2 TRBD1 TRBV5-1 CASSDIGTGATGELFF
TRBJ1-6 NA TRBV10-3 CAISLQGRNSPLHF
TRBJ1-4 NA TRBV30 CAWSVRFPPEKLFF
TRBJ1-4 TRBD1 TRBV24-1 CATSDPGQGREKLFF
TRBJ2-3 TRBD2 TRBV19 CASADSGFFTDTQYF
TRBJ1-2 TRBD1 TRBV7-2 CASTLDRLYYGYTF
TRBJ1-4 NA TRBV25-1 CASSLTGSGNEKLFF
TRBJ2-7 NA TRBV6-2/TRBV6-3 CASSYSHQDTYEQYF
TRBJ2-2 TRBD1 TRBV15 CATSRDGQGAIGELFF
TRBJ1-1 TRBD1 TRBV29-1 CSVVPGGTEAFF
TRBJ2-3 TRBD2 TRBV20-1 CSASLAGAQGSDTQYF
TRBJ1-6 TRBD1 TRBV19 CASSGGQGTSPLHF
TRBJ1-3 NA TRBV24-1 CATSEGGGAGNTIYF
TRBJ1-1 NA TRBV21-1 CASSKSREFTEAFF
TRBJ2-7 TRBD1 TRBV29-1 CSVEGQGYEQYF
TRBJ2-1 TRBD2 TRBV30 CAWSLPGLAGGRGNNEQFF
TRBJ2-3 NA TRBV10-2 CASSLSYGSQYF
TRBJ2-1 NA TRBV13 CASSFYYEQFF
TRBJ2-3 TRBD2 TRBV9 CASSVGGLDTDTQYF
TRBJ2-3 NA TRBV19 CATGEARATDTQYF
TRBJ1-1 NA TRBV6-1 CASSDTWGLRIFMNTEAFF
TRBJ1-1 NA TRBV4-1 CASSLTAPAFF
TRBJ2-7 TRBD2 TRBV3-1/TRBV3-2 CASSLTELGGSEQYF
TRBJ1-5 TRBD1 TRBV3-1/TRBV3-2 CASSRDREQPQHF